The 13 T cell receptor beta chains presented below share a single source sample, sequenced in a study of blood T cell repertoires in COVID-19. Measured with immunoSEQ multiplex PCR; TCRdb has only the in-frame clones, and not every one. The sample has about 220,000 clones, around four fifths seen once; the top ten hold about 5.1%. The sequencing sample was made of peripheral blood. These receptors were taken from a woman aged 60-70 years who had recovered from COVID-19.

This rearrangement joins TRBV2 to TRBJ2-7, with 10 bases matching TRBD2. V lost 6 bases to trimming and J lost 1 base; unmatched junction nucleotides: 6. Germline CDR1 is SNHLY and CDR2 is FYNNEI. This CDR3 spans 15 amino acids. CDR3 protein: CASSPRTSGSYEQYF. For the CDR3, the DNA is TGTGCCAGCAGCCCTAGGACTAGCGGTTCCTACGAGCAGTACTTC.

Here the CDR3 reads CASSFPDSPTPYSYNEQFF. Written as DNA, the CDR3 is TGTGCCAGCAGCTTCCCCGACAGCCCTACCCCCTACTCCTACAATGAGCAGTTCTTC. The chain carries TRBV5-5 and TRBJ2-1; a weak D match, TRBD1 (5 bases). The germline gives CDR1 SGHKS, CDR2 YYEKEE (reference sequence). The CDR3 extends over 19 amino acids. Trimming took off 2 bases at V and 0 bases at J, with 21 bases between the two ends.

The gene calls are TRBV6-6 and TRBJ2-5; 9 bases fit TRBD2. The CDR3 has 16 amino acids. V was pared by 5 bases and J by 1 base, with 8 bases of the junction left unmatched. Per germline, CDR1 MNHNY and CDR2 SVGAGI (reference sequence). CDR3 amino acids: CASSPQRGDLQETQYF. The CDR3 DNA is TGTGCCAGCAGTCCGCAGCGGGGGGACCTCCAAGAGACCCAGTACTTC.

V is TRBV7-3 and J is TRBJ1-6; D is uncertain. The CDR3 runs to 14 residues. Germline-derived CDR1 and CDR2 are SGHTA and FQGTGA. V lost 2 bases and J 10 bases, leaving 12 bases between the germline ends. CDR3 sequence reads: CASSLGGLGSPLHF. The CDR3 nucleotides are TGTGCCAGCAGCTTAGGAGGGCTTGGATCACCCCTCCACTTT.

The chain has TRBV14 and TRBJ1-5, with D uncertain. Germline V CDR1 and CDR2: SGHDN, FVKESK. The CDR3 length is 12 residues. V lost 4 bases and J 9 bases, leaving 10 bases between the germline ends. CDR3 nucleotides: TGTGCCAGCAGCCCGGCGGGTGGGCCCCAGCATTTT. Translation gives CASSPAGGPQHF.

The gene calls are TRBV18 and TRBJ2-7; possibly TRBD2 for D (5 bases). The V gene lost 4 bases and the J gene lost 5 bases, with 9 bases spanning the gap. CDR3 length: 12 residues. CDR1 is KGHSH and CDR2 is LQKENI in the germline V gene. This CDR3 reads CASSLNGNEQYF. The DNA of the CDR3 is TGTGCCAGCTCACTTAACGGGAACGAGCAGTACTTC.

V gene TRBV2 combines with J gene TRBJ1-2; TRBD1 matches 7 bases. CDR3 length: 16 residues. V shed 7 bases and J 0 bases; nucleotides not matched to a gene: 11. The germline V gene has CDR1 SNHLY and CDR2 FYNNEI. CDR3 in DNA: TGTGCCAGCAACCTACCAAGACAGGGATCTAACTATGGCTACACCTTC. Its translation is CASNLPRQGSNYGYTF.

The J gene is TRBJ2-1, the V gene TRBV7-3; the D gene is possibly TRBD2 (5 bases). The CDR3 contains 15 residues. CDR1 is SGHTA and CDR2 is FQGTGA in the germline V gene. V was clipped by 4 bases and J by 10 bases, with 20 bases between them. The CDR3, as DNA: TGTGCCAGCAGCTCAAGGGCGGCGACTACCGCCGAGCAGTTCTTC. Translation: CASSSRAATTAEQFF.

Details on this clone: A read error may produce the germline difference seen at one junction end. The chain couples TRBV7-7 to TRBJ1-4; 8 nucleotides match TRBD1. Germline CDR1 reads SSHAT; CDR2 reads FNYEAQ (reference sequence). This CDR3 has 15 residues. CDR3 in amino acids: CASSLTGASNEKLFF. The CDR3 DNA follows: TGTGCTAGCAGCTTGACAGGGGCATCTAATGAAAAACTGTTTTTT.

This clone was seen only a few times. The chain employs TRBV5-1 and TRBJ1-6; tentatively, D is TRBD1 (6 bases). This CDR3 is built from 14 residues. V lost 4 bases and J lost 6, with 11 bases in between. CDR1 is SGHRS, CDR2 YFSETQ, per germline. The CDR3 bases are TGCGCCAGCAGCGCCGGGACAACTAATTCACCCCTCCACTTT. It encodes CASSAGTTNSPLHF.

This clone is a singleton in its sample. The chain combines TRBV6-2 or TRBV6-3 with TRBJ1-2; 7 bases are a match to TRBD1. The CDR3 is 13 residues long. Germline V gene lookup returns CDR1 MNHEY and CDR2 SVGEGT. V shed 6 bases, J shed 5 bases, and the junction held 6 bases outside the gene matches. CDR3 sequence (DNA): TGTGCCAGCAGCCCACCGACAGGGTATGGCTACACCTTC. Its translation is CASSPPTGYGYTF.

The DNA for the CDR3 is TGCGCCAGCAGCGGACTGAGGCGGGGGGGCCGAGGTACAGATACGCAGTATTTT. As protein: CASSGLRRGGRGTDTQYF. The chain is built from TRBV10-2 and TRBJ2-3, with TRBD2 identical over 9 bases. The CDR3 is 18 residues long. Per the germline V gene, CDR1 is WSHSY and CDR2 is SAAADI. The V gene end was trimmed by 6 bases and the J gene end by 3 bases; junction bases not matched to a gene: 16.

The chain joins TRBV5-1 to TRBJ2-2; D ambiguous. V lost 4 bases and J 1 base, leaving 8 bases between the germline ends. The CDR3 is 14 amino acids. Germline V CDR1 and CDR2: SGHRS, YFSETQ. This chain's CDR3 is CASSPTLNTGELFF. The CDR3 nucleotides are TGCGCCAGCAGCCCAACATTGAACACCGGGGAGCTGTTTTTT.